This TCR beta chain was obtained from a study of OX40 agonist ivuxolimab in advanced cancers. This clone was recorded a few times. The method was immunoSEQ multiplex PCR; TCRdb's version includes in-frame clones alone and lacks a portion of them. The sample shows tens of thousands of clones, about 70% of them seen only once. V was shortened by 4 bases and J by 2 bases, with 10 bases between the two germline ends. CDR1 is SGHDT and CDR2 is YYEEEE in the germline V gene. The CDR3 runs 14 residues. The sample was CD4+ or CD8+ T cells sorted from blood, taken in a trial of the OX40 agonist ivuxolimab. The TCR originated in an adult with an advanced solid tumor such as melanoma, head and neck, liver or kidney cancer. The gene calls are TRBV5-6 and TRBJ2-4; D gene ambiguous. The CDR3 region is CASSQVISKNIQYF. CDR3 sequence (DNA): TGTGCCAGCAGCCAAGTTATTTCCAAAAACATTCAGTACTTC.